This T cell receptor (beta chain) came from a study of Tregs in tolerant kidney transplant recipients. Comment on this clone: Its antigen is undetermined. The read is 3 residues too short to cover the CDR3 end, so that end is filled in from the germline J gene.

Libraries were prepared by immunoSEQ multiplex PCR; TCRdb keeps only in-frame clonotypes and omits some of them. The listing contains about 23,000 clones. Mixed chimerism was transient after nonmyeloablative marrow transplants from related graft donors. Unstimulated Tregs (CD4+CD25+CD127-) and CD4+CD25- non-Tregs were sorted from PBMCs. Trimming cost V 3 bases and J 3 bases; bases outside gene matches: 9. The CDR3 covers 17 residues. Germline V gene sequence: CDR1 LNHDA, CDR2 SQIVND (reference sequence). Findings of the study overall: Nucleotide sequences could not be compared across some patients' samples due to primer changes. The most relevant donor-specific Treg TCRbeta repertoire apparently came from expansion with activated donor B cells. Antigen-driven expansion was suggested because donor-specific Tregs expanded more than all Tregs in tolerant patients.

The starting material was CD4+ T cells from blood (PBMCs), obtained 6 months after the transplant. The sequence derives from a human patient who received a combined kidney and bone marrow transplant. Some of the T cells may derive from the graft donor. V usage is TRBV19 and J usage is TRBJ2-3, with 10 nucleotides matching TRBD2. The covered CDR3 bases are TGTGCCAGTAGTATGAGATCTAGCGGGAGATCGACAGATACG. Its translation: CASSMRSSGRSTDT. The whole CDR3 reads CASSMRSSGRSTDTQYF.